The clone carrying this T cell receptor beta chain was counted between two and nine times. The CDR3 length is 15 residues. The V gene's germline CDR1 is SGHRS and CDR2 YFSETQ. The V and J ends lost 7 bases and 1 base, in that order; junction bases with no gene match: 6. This entry belongs to a study of CD8+ T cells in alopecia areata. Overall study: Patients in the treated group were given tofacitinib by mouth, 5 to 10 mg twice a day.

Following RNA extraction, reverse transcription yielded cDNA that acted as the sequencing template. Only in-frame clones appear in the TCRdb table, and some are missing; sequencing was by immunoSEQ multiplex PCR. The table lists some 240,000 clones, 50% to 60% of them singletons. This clonotype was obtained from a human donor with alopecia areata. Sequenced material: CD4+ T cells sorted from blood, taken at week 0. The rearrangement links TRBV5-1 to TRBJ2-2, with TRBD2 matching 8 bases. The CDR3 DNA is TGCGCCAGCTATCGGGAGGGTATGAACACCGGGGAGCTGTTTTTT. It is translated as CASYREGMNTGELFF.